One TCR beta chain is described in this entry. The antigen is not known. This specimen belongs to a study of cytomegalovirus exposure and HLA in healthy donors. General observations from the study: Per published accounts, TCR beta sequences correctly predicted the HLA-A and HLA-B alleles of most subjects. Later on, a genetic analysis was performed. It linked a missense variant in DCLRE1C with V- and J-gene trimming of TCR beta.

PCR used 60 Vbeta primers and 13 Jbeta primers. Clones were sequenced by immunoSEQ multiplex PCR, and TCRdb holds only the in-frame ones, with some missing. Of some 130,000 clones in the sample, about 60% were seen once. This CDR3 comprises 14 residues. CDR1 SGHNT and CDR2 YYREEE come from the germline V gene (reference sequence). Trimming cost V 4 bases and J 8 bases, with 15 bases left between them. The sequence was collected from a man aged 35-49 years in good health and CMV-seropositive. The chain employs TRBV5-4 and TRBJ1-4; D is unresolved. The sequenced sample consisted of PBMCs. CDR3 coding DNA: TGTGCCAGCAGCCTTCCGGGAAGGCGGGAAAAACTGTTTTTT. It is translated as CASSLPGRREKLFF.